The present TCR beta chain was sequenced within a study of response to subunit inactivated influenza vaccine. Study outcomes and limitations: The study's authors posited that every seasonal influenza vaccination enlists few new T cells.

MiXCR was run by TCRdb on the RT-PCR reads, yielding one entry per CDR3 protein. The sample contains roughly 700,000 distinct CDR3 sequences, about 15% of which appear only once. This clonotype was counted ten times or more. Its matching antigen is unknown. Germline V lookup: CDR1 ENHRY, CDR2 SYGVKD. The CDR3 loop spans 15 amino acids. V was pared by 0 bases and J by 6 bases, with 15 bases between. The sequence derives from a man in his fifties or sixties who received an inactivated influenza vaccine. The rearrangement links TRBV10-3 to TRBJ2-7; a weak D match, TRBD2 (5 bases). The sample in question was PBMCs from blood, obtained 11 to 12 days after vaccination. The CDR3, as DNA: TGTGCCATCAGTGAGTCGACTACGATATGGGGCGAGCAGTACTTC. Protein product: CAISESTTIWGEQYF.